This T cell receptor (beta chain) comes out of a study of cytotoxic CD8 clonotypes in ibrutinib-treated CLL. Study summary: Among the patients, roughly ten presented as relapsed/refractory and about 15 as treatment-naive; 17 showed unmutated IGHV.

The repertoire was sequenced with immunoSEQ multiplex PCR; TCRdb's copy has only in-frame clones and lacks some. The table shows 100,000 to 150,000 clones, with approximately 83% occurring only once. The germline V gene has CDR1 SGHRS and CDR2 YFSETQ. CDR3 length: 16 amino acids. The V and J ends lost 3 bases and 5 bases, in that order; junction bases with no gene match: 13. Points from the study as a whole: Clonality rose at ibrutinib response, held steady in sustained remission, and fell toward baseline at progression.

A remark on this clone: Its target is unknown.

The sequence was obtained from a human donor with chronic lymphocytic leukemia. The chain carries TRBV5-1 and TRBJ2-5; TRBD1 matches 7 bases. Specimen: PBMCs, collected after 24 months of ibrutinib treatment. The CDR3: CASSSPRTGPGETQYF. In DNA form, the CDR3 reads TGCGCCAGCAGCTCACCTAGGACAGGCCCCGGGGAGACCCAGTACTTC. Combining the CDR3 with reference TRBV5-1 and TRBJ2-5 gives the whole variable domain KAGVTQTPRYLIKTRGQQVTLSCSPISGHRSVSWYQQTPGQGLQFLFEYFSETQRNKGNFPGRFSGRQFSNSRSEMNVSTLELGDSALYLCASSSPRTGPGETQYFGPGTRLLVL.